This T cell receptor (beta chain) was captured in a study of cytomegalovirus exposure and HLA in healthy donors. The PCR employed 60 Vbeta primers together with 13 Jbeta primers. This table comes from immunoSEQ multiplex PCR, and its TCRdb copy is limited to in-frame clones, with some not included. This sample has 80,000 to 90,000 clones, with 81% found just once. The sequenced material came from PBMCs. The receptor's source is a young woman in good health and CMV-seronegative.

CDR3 bases: TGTGCCAGCAGCTTGATTGCCACTGGGCACTCCGAGCAGTACTTC. Its protein is CASSLIATGHSEQYF. This chain connects TRBV5-8 to TRBJ2-7; no clear D. Deletions cut 1 base from V and 6 bases from J, with 17 bases between. Germline assignment: CDR1 SGHTS and CDR2 YDEGEE. The length of the CDR3 is 15 residues.